A selection of T cell receptor beta chains follows, all from one sample in a study of T cell repertoires in cytomegalovirus infection. TCRdb itself ran the reads through MiXCR, one entry per CDR3 protein. Here the sample spans fewer than 300,000 distinct CDR3 sequences, about a quarter being singletons. Sample: PBMCs. These receptors all come from a human donor in good health (CMV status not recorded). Some clones in this sample may be carry-over from other donors' samples. CDR3s include the opening cysteine and the closing phenylalanine or tryptophan. A D gene is named only where the DNA matches it firmly. Size tells how often a clone was seen (once, few, many) or the class of an expanded clone, and some rows leave it out.

cdr3_aa cdr3_nt j_call d_call clone_size v_call
CASSSGLAGVADTQYF TGTGCCAGCAGCTCGGGACTAGCGGGAGTGGCAGATACGCAGTATTTT TRBJ2-3 TRBD2 few TRBV7-2
CASSLRGSQFF TGTGCCAGCAGCTTAAGAGGGAGTCAGTTCTTC TRBJ2-1 . many TRBV7-2
CASSQDLGLVVYEQYF TGCGCCAGCAGCCAAGACCTGGGACTAGTTGTCTACGAGCAGTACTTC TRBJ2-7 TRBD2 . TRBV4-3
CSARLAGGFAYNEQFF TGCAGTGCTCGCCTAGCGGGGGGGTTCGCCTACAATGAGCAGTTCTTC TRBJ2-1 TRBD2 many TRBV20-1
CAWTANSGNTIYF TGTGCCTGGACAGCAAACTCTGGAAACACCATATATTTT TRBJ1-3 . few TRBV30
CATSDLQGRDTQYF TGTGCCACCAGTGATTTGCAGGGGAGGGATACGCAGTATTTT TRBJ2-3 . . TRBV24-1
CASSLLLRTKAGELFF TGCGCCAGCAGCCTTCTCCTCCGGACTAAGGCCGGGGAGCTGTTTTTT TRBJ2-2 . . TRBV4-3
CASKQAAGGWINGYTF TGTGCCAGCAAACAGGCCGCAGGGGGCTGGATTAATGGCTACACCTTC TRBJ1-2 TRBD1 . TRBV27
CASSQPSGRVSNEQFF TGTGCCAGCAGCCAACCTAGCGGGAGGGTGTCCAATGAGCAGTTCTTC TRBJ2-1 TRBD2 . TRBV14
CASSLSAGAASYNVQFF TGTGCCAGCAGCTTATCGGCGGGAGCTGCTTCCTACAATGTGCAGTTCTTC TRBJ2-1 TRBD2 once TRBV11-2
CASKSSRDSFYEQYF TGTGCCAGCAAGAGTTCAAGGGACAGTTTCTACGAGCAGTACTTC TRBJ2-7 TRBD1 many TRBV7-2
CASSLSGEDTEAFF TGTGCCAGCAGTTTATCCGGGGAGGATACTGAAGCTTTCTTT TRBJ1-1 . . TRBV27
CASRPGMLDTEAFF TGTGCCAGCAGACCGGGGATGTTGGACACTGAAGCTTTCTTT TRBJ1-1 . many TRBV7-2
CASSLATGNYYEQYF TGTGCCAGCAGCTTAGCGACAGGGAACTACTACGAGCAGTACTTC TRBJ2-7 TRBD1 few TRBV7-9
CASSYQRGDTGELFF TGTGCCAGCAGTTACCAGCGGGGGGACACCGGGGAGCTGTTTTTT TRBJ2-2 TRBD2 . TRBV6-5
CASMGLGTDTQYF TGCGCCAGCATGGGGCTAGGGACAGATACGCAGTATTTT TRBJ2-3 . few TRBV5-1
CASKTLARTSGYNEQFF TGTGCCAGTAAAACCCTTGCCCGGACTAGCGGATACAATGAGCAGTTCTTC TRBJ2-1 TRBD2 . TRBV19
CATSRGIGRGYNEQFF TGTGCCACCAGCAGAGGAATCGGCAGGGGGTACAATGAGCAGTTCTTC TRBJ2-1 TRBD1 . TRBV15
CASSLQGFSSIQPQHF TGTGCCAGCAGTTTACAGGGGTTTTCGTCAATCCAGCCCCAGCATTTT TRBJ1-5 . few TRBV28
CASSLAGGRDTQYF TGTGCCAGCAGCTTAGCGGGAGGGCGGGATACGCAGTATTTT TRBJ2-3 TRBD2 few TRBV7-2
CASSFSATGAYEQYF TGTGCCAGCAGCTTTTCGGCAACGGGGGCCTACGAGCAGTACTTC TRBJ2-7 . many TRBV7-2
CASSFRGELFF TGTGCCAGCAGTTTCCGAGGGGAGCTGTTTTTT TRBJ2-2 . once TRBV12-3/TRBV12-4
CASRYIGTSGRVNEQFF TGTGCCAGCAGATATATCGGGACTAGCGGGAGAGTCAATGAGCAGTTCTTC TRBJ2-1 TRBD2 . TRBV6-2/TRBV6-3
CASSQQQGVTEAFF TGTGCCAGCAGCCAGCAGCAAGGGGTAACTGAAGCTTTCTTT TRBJ1-1 . . TRBV12-3/TRBV12-4
CASSYGRLPGQQFF TGTGCCAGCAGTTACGGCAGGTTACCCGGCCAGCAGTTCTTC TRBJ2-1 . few TRBV6-5
CASSLVVMDEQFF TGTGCCAGCAGCTTGGTAGTCATGGATGAGCAGTTCTTC TRBJ2-1 . . TRBV5-6
CSGSRGTPQETQYF TGCAGTGGCTCTCGGGGGACCCCCCAAGAGACCCAGTACTTC TRBJ2-5 . . TRBV20-1
CSAGGGYGYTF TGCAGCGCGGGCGGGGGCTATGGCTACACCTTC TRBJ1-2 . . TRBV29-1
CASSPRDASSYNSPLHF TGTGCCAGCAGTCCACGGGACGCTAGCTCCTATAATTCACCCCTCCACTTT TRBJ1-6 . . TRBV25-1
CASSDITWQYF TGTGCCAGCAGCGACATTACGTGGCAGTACTTC TRBJ2-7 . . TRBV7-6
CASSLSDTTVEKLFF TGTGCCAGCAGTTTATCAGACACCACCGTTGAAAAACTGTTTTTT TRBJ1-4 . many TRBV28
CASSLYLLAGNQETQYF TGTGCCAGCAGCTTGTATTTACTAGCGGGGAACCAAGAGACCCAGTACTTC TRBJ2-5 TRBD2 . TRBV5-6
CASSLLETGMAYTEAFF TGTGCCAGCTCACTGTTGGAGACAGGGATGGCTTACACTGAAGCTTTCTTT TRBJ1-1 TRBD1 few TRBV18
CASSLAASGEGSYEQYF TGTGCCAGCAGCTTAGCTGCTAGCGGGGAGGGCTCCTACGAGCAGTACTTC TRBJ2-7 TRBD2 many TRBV7-2
CASSFGDKTEAFF TGTGCCAGCAGCTTTGGAGATAAAACTGAAGCTTTCTTT TRBJ1-1 . few TRBV11-2
CASSRLVLNSNEQFF TGTGCCAGTAGTAGACTAGTCCTTAACTCGAATGAGCAGTTCTTC TRBJ2-1 . . TRBV19
CASSYELTRNQPQHF TGTGCCAGCAGCTACGAGTTAACTCGCAATCAGCCCCAGCATTTT TRBJ1-5 . . TRBV6-8
CASSETGQETQYF TGTGCCAGCAGTGAAACAGGGCAGGAGACCCAGTACTTC TRBJ2-5 . few TRBV6-1
CSANSGGSLSYNEQFF TGCAGTGCAAATAGCGGGGGTTCCCTATCCTACAATGAGCAGTTCTTC TRBJ2-1 TRBD2 few TRBV20-1
CASSLGGSKNIQYF TGTGCCAGCAGCTTGGGGGGATCCAAAAACATTCAGTACTTC TRBJ2-4 . . TRBV7-2
CANSRAQNSPLHF TGTGCCAACTCCCGGGCCCAAAATTCACCCCTCCACTTT TRBJ1-6 . . TRBV2
CASSRDHTDTQYF TGCGCCAGCAGCCGGGACCATACAGATACGCAGTATTTT TRBJ2-3 . few TRBV5-1
CATSDRGPDTQYF TGTGCCACCAGTGACAGGGGCCCGGATACGCAGTATTTT TRBJ2-3 . few TRBV24-1
CASSVGGGNSPLHF TGTGCCAGCAGTGTCGGAGGGGGTAATTCACCCCTCCACTTT TRBJ1-6 . few TRBV2
CSVDPSAYGYTF TGCAGCGTTGACCCCTCGGCTTATGGCTACACCTTC TRBJ1-2 . . TRBV29-1
CASFSAGGPHNEQFF TGTGCCAGCTTCTCCGCGGGAGGGCCTCACAATGAGCAGTTCTTC TRBJ2-1 TRBD2 few TRBV7-8
CASSLLGLVPDTQYF TGTGCCAGCAGTTTATTGGGACTAGTTCCAGATACGCAGTATTTT TRBJ2-3 TRBD2 few TRBV28
CASSYLRATGELFF TGTGCCAGCAGTTACTTGAGGGCCACCGGGGAGCTGTTTTTT TRBJ2-2 . . TRBV6-5